The 14 T cell receptor beta chains below all came from one sample that was sequenced in a study of CD8 T cells in ankylosing spondylitis (dated by TCRdb to about 2017). Summary of the overall study and its limitations: Blood from ankylosing spondylitis patients appeared to be characterized by a TCR beta motif composed of about eight highly homologous amino acid variants.

Antigens for these TCRs are unknown. To prepare the library, 5' RACE was applied. These reads were obtained on an Illumina HiSeq 2500. Clones were called with MiXCR by TCRdb after fastp trimmed the public reads at Q25, and only in-frame beta chains were retained. Each CDR3 protein gets just one entry, which takes the most common genes and DNA from the rows behind it. Recorded for this sample are approximately 540,000 distinct CDR3 sequences; approximately 12% of them occurred a single time. The top ten constitute 6.5% to 7% of the sample. The sequencing input was blood, either unsorted or a sorted T cell fraction (not recorded which). The receptors were sampled from a male donor with ankylosing spondylitis.

This clonotype was seen more than once but under ten times. This rearrangement joins TRBV19 to TRBJ1-6; weak D call: TRBD1 (5 bases). The CDR3 covers 14 residues. CDR1 and CDR2 from the germline V gene are LNHDA and SQIVND (reference sequence). V was cut by 4 bases and J by 6 bases, with 10 bases left in between. This CDR3 is CASSTRRGNSPLHF. The CDR3 bases are TGTGCCAGTAGTACACGGAGGGGTAATTCACCCCTCCACTTT.

This clonotype was counted a few times. V and J are TRBV6-1 and TRBJ2-5; D is possibly TRBD2 (6 bases). CDR3 size: 12 residues. Germline assignment: CDR1 MNHNS and CDR2 SASEGT. The ends were cut back, 6 bases at V and 5 bases at J, with 10 bases in the middle. DNA of the CDR3: TGTGCCAGCAGCGGGACTGTGGAGACCCAGTACTTC. It translates to CASSGTVETQYF.

V gene TRBV20-1 combines with J gene TRBJ2-1; D perhaps matches TRBD2 (5 bases). Between the trimmed V and J ends, which lost 1 base and 4 bases, there was a span of 14 bases. This CDR3 region has 15 residues. CDR1 is DFQATT, CDR2 SNEGSKA, per germline (reference sequence). In DNA, the CDR3 is TGCAGTGCTAGAGTCGTCGGGATAAAGTACAATGAGCAGTTCTTC. Translating gives CSARVVGIKYNEQFF.

At least ten counts were recorded for this clonotype. The chain uses TRBV5-5 and TRBJ2-3, with TRBD2 as a possible D gene (5 bases). The CDR3 contains 15 residues. V lost 2 bases, J lost 3 bases, and 13 bases lay in between. The germline V gene encodes CDR1 SGHKS and CDR2 YYEKEE (reference sequence). CDR3 coding DNA: TGTGCCAGCAGCTTCACCTCGGGCGGGACAGATACGCAGTATTTT. This sequence encodes CASSFTSGGTDTQYF.

This chain uses TRBV6-1 with TRBJ1-2; D unclear. Looked up from germline, CDR1 is MNHNS and CDR2 is SASEGT. The CDR3 runs to 13 residues. Trimming removed 8 bases at V and 3 bases at J, with 13 bases between. The DNA of the CDR3 is TGTGCCAGCTCTTGGAATCAGTACTATGGCTACACCTTC. This translates into CASSWNQYYGYTF.

This chain joins TRBV28 and TRBJ2-1, with 7 bases fitting TRBD2. Germline V gene sequence: CDR1 MDHEN, CDR2 SYDVKM. The junction had 19 bases not matched to a gene; V was cut back by 5 bases and J by 15 bases. CDR3 size: 15 residues. In nucleotides, the CDR3 is TGTGCCAGCAGTACAGCGGGAAACAACCTAGGGTCTCGGTTCTTC. Its translation is CASSTAGNNLGSRFF.

This clonotype was found many times. J is TRBJ2-2 and V is TRBV12-3 or TRBV12-4; tentative D call: TRBD2 (5 bases). The CDR3 sequence is 15 residues long. V was clipped by 7 bases and J by 1 base, with 13 bases between them. The CDR3 is CASTLGALNTGELFF. DNA for the CDR3: TGTGCCAGCACCCTGGGAGCATTGAACACCGGGGAGCTGTTTTTT.

This clonotype was seen a handful of times. The chain employs TRBV15 and TRBJ2-2; D is unresolved. The germline CDR1 and CDR2 sequences are LNHNV and YYDKDF (reference sequence). V was pared by 2 bases and J by 4 bases, with 11 bases between. CDR3 size: 15 residues. The CDR3 here is CATSRNSLGTGELFF. In DNA form, the CDR3 reads TGTGCCACCAGCAGAAACAGTTTGGGCACCGGGGAGCTGTTTTTT.

This clonotype has at least ten counts. The CDR3: CASSYGTSGSVTGELFF. The CDR3 DNA follows: TGTGCCAGCAGTTACGGGACTAGCGGGAGTGTAACCGGGGAGCTGTTTTTT. This sequence joins TRBV12-3 or TRBV12-4 and TRBJ2-2, with 14 positions matching TRBD2. With V trimmed by 4 bases and J by 5 bases, 6 bases remained unmatched. The CDR3 has 17 amino acids.

This clonotype has a handful of counts. V usage is TRBV29-1 and J usage is TRBJ2-5, with 8 bases fitting TRBD1. CDR3 length: 12 amino acids. The trim removed 6 bases at V and 4 bases at J, leaving 4 bases unmatched. Germline CDR1 is SQVTM and CDR2 is ANQGSEA. This CDR3 reads CSVDGQGETQYF. The CDR3 region has the DNA TGCAGCGTGGACGGACAGGGAGAGACCCAGTACTTC.

The V and J genes are TRBV7-9 and TRBJ1-1; D is unclear. The CDR3 length is 12 residues. The germline V gene has CDR1 SEHNR and CDR2 FQNEAQ (reference sequence). Trimming cost V 0 bases and J 4 bases, with 3 bases left between them. The CDR3 reads CASSLAFTEAFF. For the CDR3, the DNA is TGTGCCAGCAGCTTAGCGTTCACTGAAGCTTTCTTT.

The J gene is TRBJ2-1, the V gene TRBV3-1, with TRBD2 identical over 10 bases. Trimming removed 5 bases from V and 4 bases from J; junction bases left unmatched: 11. The CDR3 runs to 17 residues. Germline CDR1 reads LGHDT; CDR2 reads YNNKEL (reference sequence). As DNA, the CDR3 is TGTGCCAGCAGCTCACCTCTAGCGGGAGTAAGGTACAATGAGCAGTTCTTC. Protein product: CASSSPLAGVRYNEQFF.

In this sample, this clonotype turned up a few times. This chain connects TRBV12-3 or TRBV12-4 to TRBJ1-2, with D possibly TRBD1 on 6 matching bases. Trimming cost V 3 bases and J 4 bases, with 15 bases left between them. This CDR3 region has 15 residues. CDR3 region: CASSFEDRARYGYTF. The CDR3 DNA follows: TGTGCCAGCAGTTTTGAGGACAGAGCACGCTATGGCTACACCTTC.

The V and J genes are TRBV6-2 or TRBV6-3 and TRBJ2-1; D is unresolved. V dropped 11 bases and J dropped 6 bases, with 17 bases sitting between them. Germline lookup yields CDR1 MNHEY and CDR2 SVGEGT. The CDR3 consists of 13 residues. In DNA, the CDR3 is TGTGCCCACGCCGTGGGGTATGGCAATGAGCAGTTCTTC. It codes for CAHAVGYGNEQFF.